This TCR beta chain was obtained from a study of cytomegalovirus exposure and HLA in healthy donors. Use of 60 Vbeta and 13 Jbeta primers characterized the PCR. The data were produced by immunoSEQ multiplex PCR, yet TCRdb's version contains in-frame clones alone and is incomplete. This repertoire shows about 190,000 clones, approximately 85% found once; its top ten account for 0.7% to 0.95%. The sequencing input was PBMCs. This receptor was obtained from a woman aged 18-30 years in good health and CMV-seronegative.

Here the CDR3 DNA reads TGTGCCAGCAGCACGACGGGACAGGGTGGAGAGACCCAGTACTTC. As protein: CASSTTGQGGETQYF. V usage is TRBV5-8 and J usage is TRBJ2-5, with 9 bases that match TRBD1. The CDR3 consists of 15 residues. Germline V gene lookup returns CDR1 SGHTS and CDR2 YDEGEE. V trimming: 4 bases; J trimming: 4 bases; junction bases outside the gene matches: 8.